These T cell receptor beta chains were read from a single sample in a study of blood T cell repertoires in COVID-19. Sequencing used immunoSEQ multiplex PCR; TCRdb keeps in-frame clones, though not all of them. Of around 500,000 clones in the sample, roughly nine tenths were seen once. The sample consisted of PBMCs or T cells enriched from blood (not recorded which). These receptors were obtained from a woman aged 55 to 70 who had recovered from COVID-19. Each CDR3 is given with its conserved first and last residue.

J: TRBJ2-7
V: TRBV2
CDR3: CASGNSGTYEQYF

J: TRBJ2-5
V: TRBV2
CDR3: CASSPGTGWGETQYF

J: TRBJ2-5
V: TRBV24-1
CDR3: CATSDAGEETQYF

J: TRBJ1-5
V: TRBV30
CDR3: CAWSKGAGQPQHF

J: TRBJ2-5
V: TRBV3-1/TRBV3-2
CDR3: CASSQGGTGETQYF

J: TRBJ2-7
V: TRBV5-1
CDR3: CASSLGRGQGSYEQYF

J: TRBJ1-2
V: TRBV7-9
CDR3: CASSLGGTGAGGYTF

J: TRBJ1-5
V: TRBV28
CDR3: CASGTGGFSNQPQHF

J: TRBJ2-5
V: TRBV28
CDR3: CASTPSGREETQYF

J: TRBJ1-6
V: TRBV5-1
CDR3: CASSLDLGQGGSSPLHF

J: TRBJ1-1
V: TRBV18
CDR3: CASSPGQGGAEAFF

J: TRBJ1-2
V: TRBV5-6
CDR3: CASSLGRVGGYTF

J: TRBJ2-1
V: TRBV27
CDR3: CASSPRGGFYNEQFF